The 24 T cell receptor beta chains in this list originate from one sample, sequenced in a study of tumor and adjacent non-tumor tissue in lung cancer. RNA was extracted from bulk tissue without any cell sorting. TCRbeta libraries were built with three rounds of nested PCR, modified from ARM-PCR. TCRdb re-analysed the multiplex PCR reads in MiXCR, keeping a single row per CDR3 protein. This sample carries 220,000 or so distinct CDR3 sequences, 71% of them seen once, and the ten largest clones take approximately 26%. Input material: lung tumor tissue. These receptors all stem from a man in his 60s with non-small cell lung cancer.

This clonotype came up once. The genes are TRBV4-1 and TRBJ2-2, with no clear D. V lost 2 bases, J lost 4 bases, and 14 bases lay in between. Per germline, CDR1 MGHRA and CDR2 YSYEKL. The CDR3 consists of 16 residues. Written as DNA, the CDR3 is TGCGCCAGCAGCCAAAAGGGCCTCATGCTCACCGGGGAGCTGTTTTTT. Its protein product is CASSQKGLMLTGELFF.

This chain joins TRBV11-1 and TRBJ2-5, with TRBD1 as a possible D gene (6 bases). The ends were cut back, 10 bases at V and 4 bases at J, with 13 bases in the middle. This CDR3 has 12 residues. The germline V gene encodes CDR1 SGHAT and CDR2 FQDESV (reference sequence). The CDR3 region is CANTDSGETQYF. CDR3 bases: TGTGCCAACACGGACAGTGGAGAGACCCAGTACTTC.

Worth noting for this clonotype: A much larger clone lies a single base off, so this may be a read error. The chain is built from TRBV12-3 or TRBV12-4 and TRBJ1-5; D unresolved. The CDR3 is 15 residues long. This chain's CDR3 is CAGSLGPPRDQPQHF. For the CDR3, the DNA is TGTGCCGGCAGTTTGGGCCCCCCCCGGGATCAGCCCCAGCATTTT.

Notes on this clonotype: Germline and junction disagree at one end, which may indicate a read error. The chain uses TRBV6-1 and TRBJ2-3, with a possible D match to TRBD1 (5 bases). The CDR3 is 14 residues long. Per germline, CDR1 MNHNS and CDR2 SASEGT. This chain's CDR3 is CTSSEERTTDTQYF. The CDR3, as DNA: TGTACCAGCAGTGAAGAGAGGACAACAGATACGCAGTATTTT.

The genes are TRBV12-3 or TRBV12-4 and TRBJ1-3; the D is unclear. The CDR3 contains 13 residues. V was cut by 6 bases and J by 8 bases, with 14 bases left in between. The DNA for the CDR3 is TGTGCCAGCAGGCGCATCAGGAAAGACACCATATATTTT. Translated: CASRRIRKDTIYF.

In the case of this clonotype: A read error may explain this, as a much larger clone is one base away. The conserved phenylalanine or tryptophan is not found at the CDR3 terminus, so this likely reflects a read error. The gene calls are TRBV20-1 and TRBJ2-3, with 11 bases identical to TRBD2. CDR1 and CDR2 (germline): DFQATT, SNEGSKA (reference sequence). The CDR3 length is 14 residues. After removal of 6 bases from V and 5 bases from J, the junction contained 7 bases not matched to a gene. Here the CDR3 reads CSALNSGREDTQYS. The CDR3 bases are TGCAGTGCCCTAAATAGCGGGAGGGAAGATACGCAGTATTCT.

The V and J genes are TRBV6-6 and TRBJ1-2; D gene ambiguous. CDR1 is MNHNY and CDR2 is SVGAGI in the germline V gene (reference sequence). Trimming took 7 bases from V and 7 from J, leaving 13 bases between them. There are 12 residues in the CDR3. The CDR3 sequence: CASTHGGGGYTF. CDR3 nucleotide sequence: TGTGCCAGCACCCACGGCGGTGGTGGCTACACCTTC.

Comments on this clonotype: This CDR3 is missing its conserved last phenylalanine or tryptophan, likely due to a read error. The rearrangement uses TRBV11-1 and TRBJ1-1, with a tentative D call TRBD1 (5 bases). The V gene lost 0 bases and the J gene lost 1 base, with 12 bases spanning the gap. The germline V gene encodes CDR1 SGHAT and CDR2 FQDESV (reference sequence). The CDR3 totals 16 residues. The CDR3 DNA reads TGTGCCAGCAGCTTAGCAGGACGGGGGAAGAACACTGAAGCTTTCTTG. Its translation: CASSLAGRGKNTEAFL.

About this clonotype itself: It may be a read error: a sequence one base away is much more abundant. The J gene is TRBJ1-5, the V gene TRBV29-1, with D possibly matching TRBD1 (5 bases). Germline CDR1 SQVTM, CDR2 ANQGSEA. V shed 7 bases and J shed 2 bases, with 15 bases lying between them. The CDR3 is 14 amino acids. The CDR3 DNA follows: TGCAGCGGTGTCCAATCGGGGGGCAATCAGCCCCAGCATTTT. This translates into CSGVQSGGNQPQHF.

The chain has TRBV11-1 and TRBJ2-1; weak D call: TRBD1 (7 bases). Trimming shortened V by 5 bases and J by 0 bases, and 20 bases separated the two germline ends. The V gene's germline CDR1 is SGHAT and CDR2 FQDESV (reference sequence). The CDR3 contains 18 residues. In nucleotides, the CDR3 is TGTGCCAGCAGCCCCGTGCTAGCAGGGGGGAGCTCCTACAATGAGCAGTTCTTC. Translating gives CASSPVLAGGSSYNEQFF.

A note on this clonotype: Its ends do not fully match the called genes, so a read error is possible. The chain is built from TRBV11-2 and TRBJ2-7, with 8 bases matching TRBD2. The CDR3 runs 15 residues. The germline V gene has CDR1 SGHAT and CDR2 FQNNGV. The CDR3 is CASTLGGASGHEQYF. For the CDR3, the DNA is TGTGCCAGCACCTTAGGTGGCGCTAGCGGGCACGAGCAGTACTTC.

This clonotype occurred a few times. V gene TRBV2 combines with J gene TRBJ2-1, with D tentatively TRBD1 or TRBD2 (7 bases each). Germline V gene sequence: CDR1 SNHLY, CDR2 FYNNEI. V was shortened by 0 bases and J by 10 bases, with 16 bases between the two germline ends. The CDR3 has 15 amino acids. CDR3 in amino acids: CASSEALGGGVEQFF. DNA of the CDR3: TGTGCCAGCAGTGAAGCCCTGGGAGGGGGCGTGGAGCAGTTCTTC.

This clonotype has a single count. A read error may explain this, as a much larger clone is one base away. Written as DNA, the CDR3 is TGCAGCGTCCAAAGCGGGGGGACTAACACCGGGGAGCTGTATTTT. This codes for CSVQSGGTNTGELYF. The chain has TRBV29-1 and TRBJ2-2, with 9 bases matching TRBD2. This CDR3 has 15 residues. Germline CDR1 is SQVTM and CDR2 is ANQGSEA.

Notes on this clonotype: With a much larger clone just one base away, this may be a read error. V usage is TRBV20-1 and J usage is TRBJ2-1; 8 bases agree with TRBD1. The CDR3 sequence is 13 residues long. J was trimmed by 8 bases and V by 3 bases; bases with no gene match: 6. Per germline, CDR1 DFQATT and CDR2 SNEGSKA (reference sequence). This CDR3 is CSASRGLNDEQFF. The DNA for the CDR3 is TGCAGTGCTAGCAGGGGGCTGAACGATGAGCAGTTCTTC.

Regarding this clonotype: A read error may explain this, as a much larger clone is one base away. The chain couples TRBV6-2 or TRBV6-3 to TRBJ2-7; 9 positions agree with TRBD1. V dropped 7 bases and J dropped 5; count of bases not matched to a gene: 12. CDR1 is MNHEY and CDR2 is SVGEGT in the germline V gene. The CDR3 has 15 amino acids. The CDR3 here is CASTFGSWTGDEQYF. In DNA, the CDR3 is TGTGCCAGCACCTTCGGATCCTGGACAGGGGACGAGCAGTACTTC.

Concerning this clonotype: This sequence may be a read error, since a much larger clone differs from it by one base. The chain's CDR3 is CSAKDNPETQYF. The CDR3 DNA reads as TGCAGTGCTAAGGACAATCCCGAGACCCAGTACTTC. The chain links TRBV20-1 to TRBJ2-5; D perhaps matches TRBD1 (5 bases). The CDR3 is 12 residues long. Germline V CDR1 and CDR2: DFQATT, SNEGSKA (reference sequence). Trimming left V 4 bases short and J 5 bases short, with 11 bases between.

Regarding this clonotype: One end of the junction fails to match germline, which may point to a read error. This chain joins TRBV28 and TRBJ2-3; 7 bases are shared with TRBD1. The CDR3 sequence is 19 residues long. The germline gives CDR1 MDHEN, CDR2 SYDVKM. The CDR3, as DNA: TGTGCCAGCAGTTCCAGGACAGGAGGCAGGGGAGAGAAGAAAGATACGCAATATTTT. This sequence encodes CASSSRTGGRGEKKDTQYF.

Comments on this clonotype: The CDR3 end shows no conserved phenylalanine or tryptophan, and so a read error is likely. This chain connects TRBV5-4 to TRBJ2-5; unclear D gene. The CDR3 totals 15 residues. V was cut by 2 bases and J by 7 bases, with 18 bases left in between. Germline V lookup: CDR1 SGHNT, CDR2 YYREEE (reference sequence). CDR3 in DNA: TGTGCCAGCAGCTTAGGTACAGCGCAGCAGAGGACCCAGTACCTT. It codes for CASSLGTAQQRTQYL.

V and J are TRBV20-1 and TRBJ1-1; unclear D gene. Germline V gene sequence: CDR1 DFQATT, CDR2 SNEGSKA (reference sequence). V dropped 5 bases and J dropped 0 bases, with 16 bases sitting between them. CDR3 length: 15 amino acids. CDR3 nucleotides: TGCAGTGCTGCCCACCCGGAGAGATTGAACACTGAAGCTTTCTTT. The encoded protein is CSAAHPERLNTEAFF.

The CDR3 nucleotides are TGTGCCAGCAGCCAAGGTGGGACAGCCGGCTACGAGCAGTACTTC. It is translated as CASSQGGTAGYEQYF. The chain links TRBV4-2 to TRBJ2-7; 7 bases line up with TRBD1. This CDR3 has 15 residues. J was trimmed by 3 bases and V by 1 base; bases with no gene match: 6. Germline V lookup: CDR1 LGHNA, CDR2 YNFKEQ.

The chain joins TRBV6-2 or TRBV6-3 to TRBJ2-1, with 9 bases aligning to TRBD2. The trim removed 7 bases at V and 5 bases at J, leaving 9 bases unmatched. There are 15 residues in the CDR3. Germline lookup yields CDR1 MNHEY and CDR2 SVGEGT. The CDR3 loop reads CASTVGTSIHNEQFF. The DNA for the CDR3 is TGTGCCAGCACTGTGGGGACTAGCATACACAATGAGCAGTTCTTC.

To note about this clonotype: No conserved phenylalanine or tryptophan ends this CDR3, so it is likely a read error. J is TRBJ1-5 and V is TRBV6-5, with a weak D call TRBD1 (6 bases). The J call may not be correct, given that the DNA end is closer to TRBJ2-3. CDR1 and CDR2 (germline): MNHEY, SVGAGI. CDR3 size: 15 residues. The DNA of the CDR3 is TGTGCCAGCAGTTACCTACAGGGAAGCAATCAGCCCCAGTATTAT. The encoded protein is CASSYLQGSNQPQYY.

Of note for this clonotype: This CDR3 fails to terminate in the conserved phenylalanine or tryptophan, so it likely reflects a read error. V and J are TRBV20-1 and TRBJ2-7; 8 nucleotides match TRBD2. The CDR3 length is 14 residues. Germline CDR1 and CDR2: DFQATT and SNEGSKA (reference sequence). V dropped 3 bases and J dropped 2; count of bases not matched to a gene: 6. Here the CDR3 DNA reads TGCAGTGCTAGGGTTCCGGGGGGGACCTACGAGCAGTACTAC. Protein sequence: CSARVPGGTYEQYY.

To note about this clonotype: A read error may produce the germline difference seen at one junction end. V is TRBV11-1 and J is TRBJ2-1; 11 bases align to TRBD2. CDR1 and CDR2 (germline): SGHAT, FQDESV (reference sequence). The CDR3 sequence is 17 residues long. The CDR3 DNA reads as TGTACTAGCAGCTTATCTCGGCTAGCGGGAGGCAACAATGGGCAGTTCTTC. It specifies CTSSLSRLAGGNNGQFF. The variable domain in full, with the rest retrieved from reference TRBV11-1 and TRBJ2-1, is EAEVAQSPRYKITEKSQAVAFWCDPISGHATLYWYRQILGQGPELLVQFQDESVVDDSQLPKDRFSAERLKGVDSTLKIQPAELGDSAMYLCTSSLSRLAGGNNGQFFGPGTRLTVL.